This T cell receptor (beta chain) originates from a study of spatial heterogeneity in lung cancer. Study outcomes and limitations: Expanded intratumoral alpha and beta TCR counts tracked tumor mutation counts.

Germline values: CDR1 MNHEY, CDR2 SVGEGT. V lost 4 bases and J 5 bases, leaving 8 bases between the germline ends. The CDR3 length is 12 residues. Time point specified: sample taken at primary tumor resection. TCRdb re-called the 5' RACE reads through MiXCR, storing one row per CDR3 protein. The sample has 100,000 to 110,000 distinct CDR3 sequences, under 4.5% seen once; the top ten hold around 20%. This clonotype occurred many times. Its antigen is not identified. The chain joins TRBV6-2 or TRBV6-3 to TRBJ1-1; D not certain. This TCR was recovered from a male donor with early-stage non-small cell lung cancer. The sample was lung tumor tissue, taken at surgery. For the CDR3, the DNA is TGTGCCAGCAGTTGGGGTGAAACTGAAGCTTTCTTT. Translation: CASSWGETEAFF.